The 7 T cell receptor beta chains reported below all come from one sample, sequenced in a study of T cell responses to AZD1222 COVID-19 vaccine. This table comes from immunoSEQ multiplex PCR, and its TCRdb copy is limited to in-frame clones, with some not included. The sample includes 140,000 to 150,000 clones, approximately 93% of them seen just once. The sequencing used peripheral blood, collected after recovery from COVID-19. These receptors all stem from an adult who had recovered from COVID-19.

The V call is TRBV7-9, the J call TRBJ2-7; no firm D call. This CDR3 has 15 amino acids. The V end lost 4 bases, the J end lost 2 bases, and 15 bases lay between the germline ends. The germline V gene encodes CDR1 SEHNR and CDR2 FQNEAQ (reference sequence). Here the CDR3 DNA reads TGTGCCAGCAGCTCCCACAGAGCCAGGCCCTACGAGCAGTACTTC. It codes for CASSSHRARPYEQYF.

This clone was recorded once. Mismatch with germline at one junction end may stem from a read error. This rearrangement joins TRBV7-7 to TRBJ2-5; a possible D gene is TRBD2 (6 bases). There are 19 residues in the CDR3. Germline CDR1 reads SSHAT; CDR2 reads FNYEAQ (reference sequence). The DNA for the CDR3 is TGTGCTAGCAGCCCCGGACTAAGGGGATCGCTTGGTGGGATAGAGACCCAGTACTTC. It codes for CASSPGLRGSLGGIETQYF.

This chain joins TRBV24-1 and TRBJ2-7; TRBD1 or TRBD2 may be the D gene (5 bases each). The CDR3 sequence is 13 residues long. Germline CDR1 and CDR2: KGHDR and SFDVKD. V lost 6 bases to trimming and J lost 4 bases, with 12 bases between them. The CDR3 reads CATSLGAQYEQYF. In DNA form, the CDR3 reads TGTGCCACCAGTCTCGGGGCCCAATACGAGCAGTACTTC.

The chain is built from TRBV5-4 and TRBJ2-5; 7 nucleotides line up with TRBD2. The germline CDR1 and CDR2 sequences are SGHNT and YYREEE (reference sequence). Trimming took 0 bases from V and 5 from J; bases not matched to a gene: 7. This CDR3 is 15 amino acids long. The CDR3 region is CASSLEGAGRETQYF. Written as DNA, the CDR3 is TGTGCCAGCAGCTTGGAAGGGGCCGGGAGGGAGACCCAGTACTTC.

The rearrangement uses TRBV18 and TRBJ1-1, with a weak D call TRBD1 (6 bases). Between the trimmed V and J ends, which lost 7 bases and 0 bases, there was a span of 9 bases. Germline-derived CDR1 and CDR2 are KGHSH and LQKENI. The CDR3 spans 13 residues. CDR3 DNA: TGTGCCAGCTGGGGGGGCGTGAACACTGAAGCTTTCTTT. Translating it yields CASWGGVNTEAFF.

This chain links TRBV20-1 with TRBJ1-2; TRBD1 agrees at 8 bases. The CDR3 has 11 amino acids. Germline V gives CDR1 DFQATT, CDR2 SNEGSKA (reference sequence). The CDR3 is CRGQGSYGYTF. The DNA for the CDR3 is TGCAGAGGACAGGGTTCATATGGCTACACCTTC.

The J gene is TRBJ2-2, the V gene TRBV4-1; D is undetermined. Germline V gives CDR1 MGHRA, CDR2 YSYEKL. V was trimmed by 1 base and J by 1 base, leaving 7 bases between them. This CDR3 has 15 amino acids. CDR3 loop: CASSQADLNTGELFF. The CDR3, as DNA: TGCGCCAGCAGCCAAGCGGACCTGAACACCGGGGAGCTGTTTTTT.